This T cell receptor beta chain was recorded in a study of OX40 agonist ivuxolimab in advanced cancers. A note on this clone: The antigen remains unidentified.

Only in-frame clones appear in the TCRdb table, and some are missing; sequencing was by immunoSEQ multiplex PCR. The sample comprises 80,000 or so clones, just under 85% of which are singletons, and under 2% rests with the top ten. Points from the study as a whole: CD8+ T cells were the subset that, on average, had more expanded clones than CD4+.

This TCR was sampled from an adult with an advanced solid tumor such as melanoma, head and neck, liver or kidney cancer. The sequencing here drew on CD4+ or CD8+ T cells sorted from blood, taken in a trial of the OX40 agonist ivuxolimab.

The DNA for the CDR3 is TGTGCCAGTAGTTACAGCAGGGGGCAAACTGAAGCTTTCTTT. Amino acid sequence: CASSYSRGQTEAFF. The J gene is TRBJ1-1, the V gene TRBV19, with TRBD1 identical over 8 bases. Looked up from germline, CDR1 is LNHDA and CDR2 is SQIVND (reference sequence). There are 14 residues in the CDR3. The V and J ends lost 5 bases and 5 bases, in that order; junction bases with no gene match: 7. Full variable domain (missing parts from reference TRBV19 and TRBJ1-1): DGGITQSPKYLFRKEGQNVTLSCEQNLNHDAMYWYRQDPGQGLRLIYYSQIVNDFQKGDIAEGYSVSREKKESFPLTVTSAQKNPTAFYLCASSYSRGQTEAFFGQGTRLTVV.